One sample yielded the 19 T cell receptor beta chains listed below, sequenced in a study of T cells in Graves' hyperthyroidism and ophthalmopathy. RNA transcripts gave rise to amplified TCR beta CDR3 regions. Primed by the HTBI set, a first-round RT-PCR was run on the TCR CDR3. TCRdb re-called the multiplex PCR reads with MiXCR, one entry per CDR3 protein. The profile shows some 380,000 distinct CDR3 sequences, 13% of them singletons. The sequenced material came from blood. These receptors were obtained from a man aged 25-45 years with Graves' hyperthyroidism that later progressed to Graves' ophthalmopathy.

Note on this clonotype: A much larger clone lies a single base off, so this may be a read error. The rearrangement links TRBV28 to TRBJ1-5; the D is unclear. The germline gives CDR1 MDHEN, CDR2 SYDVKM. The CDR3 is 14 residues long. The CDR3 region is CAIRRTGANQPQNF. CDR3 DNA sequence: TGTGCCATCCGCCGGACGGGAGCAAATCAGCCCCAGAATTTT.

The chain couples TRBV6-1 to TRBJ2-7; D not certain. The CDR3 is made up of 13 amino acids. Trimming pared 2 bases from V and 3 bases from J, leaving 8 bases between. The germline gives CDR1 MNHNS, CDR2 SASEGT. DNA for the CDR3: TGTGCCAGCAGTGAAATGGTCAACTACGAGCAGTACTTC. This codes for CASSEMVNYEQYF.

V is TRBV24-1 and J is TRBJ2-3; D is possibly TRBD1 (6 bases). This CDR3 contains 14 residues. The germline CDR1 and CDR2 sequences are KGHDR and SFDVKD. V shed 5 bases and J shed 6 bases, with 14 bases lying between them. Written as DNA, the CDR3 is TGTGCCACCAGTGTACAGGGAAAGGAGGATACGCAGTATTTT. Its translation is CATSVQGKEDTQYF.

The rearrangement links TRBV20-1 to TRBJ2-5; D not certain. The CDR3 has 14 residues. Trimming pared 5 bases from V and 2 bases from J, leaving 15 bases between. The germline V gene encodes CDR1 DFQATT and CDR2 SNEGSKA (reference sequence). The CDR3 nucleotides are TGCAGTGCTCAACCCGTCCGGGTTCAAGAGACCCAGTACTTC. Translating it yields CSAQPVRVQETQYF.

The CDR3 region has the DNA TGTGCCAGCAGACTAGGGGCCCGGGGACACCCAAACTATGGCTACACCTTC. Its translation: CASRLGARGHPNYGYTF. This chain joins TRBV7-2 and TRBJ1-2; D is perhaps TRBD1 (6 bases). The V and J ends lost 6 bases and 2 bases respectively, with 22 bases between them. The V gene's germline CDR1 is SGHTA and CDR2 FQGNSA. This CDR3 is built from 17 residues.

The CDR3 region has the DNA TGTGCCAGCAGTGCCCGGTGGGGGCGGACCTACGAGCAGTACTTC. Its protein product is CASSARWGRTYEQYF. The V and J genes are TRBV12-3 or TRBV12-4 and TRBJ2-7; possible D gene TRBD1, 6 bases. V was pared by 5 bases and J by 2 bases, with 16 bases between. CDR3 length: 15 residues.

This clonotype was recorded at least ten times. The chain uses TRBV18 and TRBJ1-3; D gene unclear. The CDR3 runs 15 residues. Trimming removed 0 bases at V and 0 bases at J, with 6 bases between. Per germline, CDR1 KGHSH and CDR2 LQKENI. The CDR3 nucleotides are TGTGCCAGCTCACCACCACGTCACTCTGGAAACACCATATATTTT. It codes for CASSPPRHSGNTIYF.

This clonotype showed up just a few times. J is TRBJ2-2 and V is TRBV5-4, with a possible D match to TRBD1 (6 bases). The CDR3 contains 16 residues. Trimming pared 3 bases from V and 1 base from J, leaving 13 bases between. Germline assignment: CDR1 SGHNT and CDR2 YYREEE (reference sequence). In nucleotides, the CDR3 is TGTGCCAGCAGCTCCCAGTCGGACAGGAACACCGGGGAGCTGTTTTTT. Protein: CASSSQSDRNTGELFF.

This clonotype came up many times. This chain links TRBV7-9 with TRBJ2-7; TRBD1 might be the D (6 bases). Germline values: CDR1 SEHNR, CDR2 FQNEAQ (reference sequence). The CDR3 has 14 amino acids. Trimming removed 2 bases at V and 5 bases at J, with 13 bases between. This CDR3 reads CASSLTQGQDEQYF. CDR3 DNA sequence: TGTGCCAGCAGCTTAACCCAGGGGCAGGACGAGCAGTACTTC.

This clonotype was recorded many times. J is TRBJ1-2 and V is TRBV20-1; D is perhaps TRBD1 (6 bases). This CDR3 has 14 amino acids. V was shortened by 1 base and J by 8 bases, with 17 bases between the two germline ends. The germline CDR1 and CDR2 sequences are DFQATT and SNEGSKA (reference sequence). DNA of the CDR3: TGCAGTGCTAGAGTAGGCAGGGGAAGGGACGGCTACACCTTC. Amino acids: CSARVGRGRDGYTF.

This clonotype was observed many times. The chain employs TRBV12-3 or TRBV12-4 and TRBJ2-1, with 7 positions matching TRBD2. The CDR3 length is 16 residues. Trimming cost V 7 bases and J 5 bases; bases outside gene matches: 14. Here the CDR3 DNA reads TGTGCCAGCACCGTTACCAGCGGGGCTAGGCACAATGAGCAGTTCTTC. Protein product: CASTVTSGARHNEQFF.

Turning to this clonotype: This clone may be a read error of a much larger clone one base away. This chain connects TRBV9 to TRBJ2-1, with D perhaps matching TRBD1 (5 bases). Looked up from germline, CDR1 is SGDLS and CDR2 is YYNGEE. The CDR3 covers 15 residues. CDR3 nucleotides: TGTGCCAGCAGCGTAACGACATTAGGGGCAAATGAGCAGCTCTTC. Protein: CASSVTTLGANEQLF.

As to this clonotype: One base away lies a much larger clone, so this may be a sequencing read error. This chain connects TRBV27 to TRBJ2-7, with TRBD2 as a possible D gene (6 bases). This CDR3 has 18 residues. V lost 5 bases and J 3 bases, leaving 26 bases between the germline ends. Per the germline V gene, CDR1 is MNHEY and CDR2 is SMNVEV (reference sequence). This CDR3 reads CASSPAGGRGAVFYEQYF. Here the CDR3 DNA reads TGTGCCAGCAGTCCCGCCGGCGGGCGGGGCGCGGTATTCTACGAGCAGTACTTC.

This clonotype has at least ten counts. The chain has TRBV20-1 and TRBJ1-1; possible D gene TRBD1, 5 bases. V was clipped by 5 bases and J by 9 bases, with 13 bases between them. CDR1 and CDR2 from the germline V gene are DFQATT and SNEGSKA (reference sequence). The CDR3 spans 11 residues. The CDR3 nucleotides are TGCAGTGCTCCGGGGGGGAGGAAAGCTTTCTTT. This gives the protein CSAPGGRKAFF.

For this clonotype: No conserved phenylalanine or tryptophan is present at the end of the CDR3, so a read error is the likely explanation. The rearrangement links TRBV6-5 to TRBJ2-2; D is unresolved. The length of the CDR3 is 12 residues. The V gene lost 4 bases and the J gene lost 3 bases, with 3 bases spanning the gap. Looked up from germline, CDR1 is MNHEY and CDR2 is SVGAGI. The CDR3 DNA reads TGTGCCAGCAGTTGGGACACCGGGGAGCTGTTTGTT. Its protein is CASSWDTGELFV.

This clonotype was observed at least ten times. CDR3 residues: CASSRRDVGVYNEQFF. For the CDR3, the DNA is TGTGCCAGCTCACGACGGGACGTCGGCGTCTACAATGAGCAGTTCTTC. The chain joins TRBV18 to TRBJ2-1; D possibly matches TRBD1 or TRBD2 (5 bases each). The V and J ends lost 4 bases and 3 bases respectively, with 16 bases between them. Germline CDR1 and CDR2: KGHSH and LQKENI. The CDR3 totals 16 residues.

This clonotype was detected only a few times. A much larger clone lies a single base off, so this may be a read error. The chain employs TRBV7-8 and TRBJ2-5; D is possibly TRBD1 (6 bases). The CDR3 is made up of 13 amino acids. With 7 bases removed from V and 7 bases from J, the gap between germline ends came to 16 bases. Looked up from germline, CDR1 is SGHVS and CDR2 is FQNEAQ. This CDR3 is CASNHREEGTQYF. CDR3 bases: TGTGCCAGCAATCACAGGGAAGAAGGGACCCAGTACTTC.

This clonotype showed up just a few times. The rearrangement uses TRBV5-4 and TRBJ1-6; D call uncertain. V lost 4 bases and J 5 bases, leaving 4 bases between the germline ends. CDR3 length: 12 residues. Germline V gives CDR1 SGHNT, CDR2 YYREEE (reference sequence). For the CDR3, the DNA is TGTGCCAGCAGCACCAATAATTCACCCCTCCACTTT. Translating it yields CASSTNNSPLHF.

This clonotype appeared many times. The J gene is TRBJ1-5, the V gene TRBV2, with D uncertain. The ends were cut back, 9 bases at V and 2 bases at J, with 14 bases in the middle. Germline V CDR1 and CDR2: SNHLY, FYNNEI. The CDR3 runs 14 residues. The CDR3, as DNA: TGTGCCAGTTTGGCTGGGATTCGCAATCAGCCCCAGCATTTT. Its protein product is CASLAGIRNQPQHF.